This entry features one TCR beta chain sequence. One end of the junction is discordant with germline, which a read error may explain. In the PCR, 60 Vbeta and 13 Jbeta primers were used. Profiling relied on immunoSEQ multiplex PCR, and the TCRdb table lists in-frame clones only, not all of them. Of 160,000 or so clones in the sample, approximately 75% were seen once. Germline V CDR1 and CDR2: SSHAT, FNYEAQ (reference sequence). The CDR3 contains 15 residues. The entry originates in a study of cytomegalovirus exposure and HLA in healthy donors. The chain links TRBV7-7 to TRBJ2-1, with 8 nucleotides matching TRBD2. This receptor was obtained from a man between 50 and 59 years old in good health and CMV-seropositive. The sample taken for sequencing was PBMCs. The CDR3 loop is CASSAGGSSYNEQFF. The CDR3 nucleotides are TGTGCTAGCAGCGCGGGGGGTAGCTCCTACAATGAGCAGTTCTTC.